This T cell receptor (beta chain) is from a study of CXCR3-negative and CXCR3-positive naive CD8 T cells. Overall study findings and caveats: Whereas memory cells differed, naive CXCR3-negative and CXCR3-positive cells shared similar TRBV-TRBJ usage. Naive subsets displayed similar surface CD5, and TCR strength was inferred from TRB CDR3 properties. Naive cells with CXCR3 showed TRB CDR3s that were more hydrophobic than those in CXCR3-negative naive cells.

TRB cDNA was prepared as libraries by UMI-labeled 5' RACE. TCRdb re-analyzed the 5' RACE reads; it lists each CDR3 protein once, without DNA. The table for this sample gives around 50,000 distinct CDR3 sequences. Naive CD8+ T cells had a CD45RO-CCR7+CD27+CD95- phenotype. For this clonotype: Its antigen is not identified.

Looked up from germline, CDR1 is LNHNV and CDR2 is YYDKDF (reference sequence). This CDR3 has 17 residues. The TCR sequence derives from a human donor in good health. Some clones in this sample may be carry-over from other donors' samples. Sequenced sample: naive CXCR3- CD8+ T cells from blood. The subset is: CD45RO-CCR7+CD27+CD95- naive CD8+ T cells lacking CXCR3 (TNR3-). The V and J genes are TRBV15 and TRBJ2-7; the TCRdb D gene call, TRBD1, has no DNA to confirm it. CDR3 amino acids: CATSSTRGGLINYEQYF.